The T cell receptor beta chain described here comes from a study of blood T cell repertoires in COVID-19. How the authors handled the data: From reference gene primer amplification, estimates of nucleated cell counts were derived. Clones were read by immunoSEQ multiplex PCR, and TCRdb kept only the in-frame ones, dropping some. V and J calls and clone size are as listed in that table; D and trimming were resolved from the DNA. The table records approximately 240,000 clones, 75% to 85% of them present only once. CDR3 size: 13 residues. The germline V gene encodes CDR1 MDHEN and CDR2 SYDVKM. The junction had 11 bases not matched to a gene; V was cut back by 8 bases and J by 8 bases.

The chain couples TRBV28 to TRBJ1-2, with 7 bases aligning to TRBD1. Sequencing used peripheral blood. The clonotype was recovered from a woman aged 40-49 years who had recovered from COVID-19. Written as DNA, the CDR3 is TGTGCCAGCGACACCCCGGTAGGGGGCGGCTACACCTTC. Translated, it gives CASDTPVGGGYTF.